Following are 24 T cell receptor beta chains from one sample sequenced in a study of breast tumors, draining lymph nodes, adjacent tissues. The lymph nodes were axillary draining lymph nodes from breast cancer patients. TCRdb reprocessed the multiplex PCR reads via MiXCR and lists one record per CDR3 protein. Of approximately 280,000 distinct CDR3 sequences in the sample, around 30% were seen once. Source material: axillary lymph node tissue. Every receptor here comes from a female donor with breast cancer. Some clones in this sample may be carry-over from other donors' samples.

The CDR3 is CASSRSQGGGYTF. The CDR3 nucleotides are TGTGCCAGCAGCAGATCACAGGGCGGTGGCTACACCTTC. The chain carries TRBV7-9 and TRBJ1-2; D perhaps matches TRBD1 (6 bases). V was pared by 5 bases and J by 7 bases, with 14 bases between. Germline V gives CDR1 SEHNR, CDR2 FQNEAQ (reference sequence). The CDR3 totals 13 residues. Complete variable domain (other parts from reference TRBV7-9 and TRBJ1-2): DTGVSQNPRHKITKRGQNVTFRCDPISEHNRLYWYRQTLGQGPEFLTYFQNEAQLEKSRLLSDRFSAERPKGSFSTLEIQRTEQGDSAMYLCASSRSQGGGYTFGSGTRLTVV.

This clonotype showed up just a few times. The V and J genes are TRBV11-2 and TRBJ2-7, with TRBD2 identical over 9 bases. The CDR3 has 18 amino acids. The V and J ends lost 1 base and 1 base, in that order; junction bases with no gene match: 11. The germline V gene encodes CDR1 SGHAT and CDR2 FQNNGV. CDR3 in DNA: TGTGCCAGCAGCTTAGGGGTGGGGCGGGAGGGCCGATCCTACGAGCAGTACTTC. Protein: CASSLGVGREGRSYEQYF.

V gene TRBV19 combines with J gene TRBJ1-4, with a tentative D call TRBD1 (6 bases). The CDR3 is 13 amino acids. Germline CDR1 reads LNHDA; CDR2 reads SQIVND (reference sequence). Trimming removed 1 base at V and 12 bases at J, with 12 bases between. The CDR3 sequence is CASSIVLRTELFF. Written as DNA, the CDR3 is TGTGCCAGTAGTATAGTCCTCAGGACAGAACTGTTTTTT.

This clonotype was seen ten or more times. This CDR3 reads CASSVLLANEQFF. The CDR3 DNA reads TGTGCCAGCAGTGTGCTACTAGCGAATGAGCAGTTCTTC. The chain is built from TRBV2 and TRBJ2-1; 7 positions match TRBD2. Unmatched junction bases numbered 4, after V lost 4 bases and J lost 7 bases. This CDR3 spans 13 amino acids. Germline-derived CDR1 and CDR2 are SNHLY and FYNNEI.

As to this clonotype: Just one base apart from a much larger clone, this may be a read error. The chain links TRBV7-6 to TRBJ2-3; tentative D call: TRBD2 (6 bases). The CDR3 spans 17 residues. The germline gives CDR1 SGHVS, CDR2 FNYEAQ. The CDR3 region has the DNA TGTGCCAGCAGCTCCCTCGGAGGGGCGGGTGGCACAGATCCGCAGTATTTT. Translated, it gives CASSSLGGAGGTDPQYF.

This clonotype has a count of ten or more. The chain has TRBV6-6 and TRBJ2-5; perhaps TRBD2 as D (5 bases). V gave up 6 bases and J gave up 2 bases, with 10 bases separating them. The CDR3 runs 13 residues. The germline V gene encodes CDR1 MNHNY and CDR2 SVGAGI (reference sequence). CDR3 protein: CASRLGLQETQYF. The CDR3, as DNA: TGTGCCAGCAGACTAGGACTGCAAGAGACCCAGTACTTC.

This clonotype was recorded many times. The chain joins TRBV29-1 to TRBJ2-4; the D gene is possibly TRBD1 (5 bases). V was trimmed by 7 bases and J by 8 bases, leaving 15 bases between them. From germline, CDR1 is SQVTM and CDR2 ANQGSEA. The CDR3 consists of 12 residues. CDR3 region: CSGGLTEDIQYF. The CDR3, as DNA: TGCAGCGGTGGATTGACAGAGGACATTCAGTACTTC.

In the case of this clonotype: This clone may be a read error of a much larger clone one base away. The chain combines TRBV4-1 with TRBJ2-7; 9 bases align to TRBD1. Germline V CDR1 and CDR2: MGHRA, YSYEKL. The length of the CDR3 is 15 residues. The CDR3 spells CASGQDPQGAGEQYF. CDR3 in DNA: TGCGCCAGCGGCCAAGACCCACAGGGGGCTGGGGAGCAGTACTTC.

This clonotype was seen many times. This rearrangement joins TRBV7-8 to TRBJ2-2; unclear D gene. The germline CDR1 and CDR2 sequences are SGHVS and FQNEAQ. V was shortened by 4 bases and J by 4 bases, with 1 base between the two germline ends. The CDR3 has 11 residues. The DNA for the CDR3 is TGTGCCAGCAGCTCCACCGGGGAGCTGTTTTTT. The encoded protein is CASSSTGELFF.

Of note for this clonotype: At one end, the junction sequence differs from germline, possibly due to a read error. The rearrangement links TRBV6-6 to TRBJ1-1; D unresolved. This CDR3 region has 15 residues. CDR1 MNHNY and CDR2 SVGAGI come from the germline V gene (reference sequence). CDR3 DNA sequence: TGTGCCAGCAGTCACTCTTCAAGGAGGGACACTGAAGCTTTCTTT. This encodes CASSHSSRRDTEAFF.

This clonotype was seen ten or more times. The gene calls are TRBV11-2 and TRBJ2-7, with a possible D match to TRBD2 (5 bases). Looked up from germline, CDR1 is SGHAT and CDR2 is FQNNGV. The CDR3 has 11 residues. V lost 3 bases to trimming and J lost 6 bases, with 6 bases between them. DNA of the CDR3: TGTGCCAGCAGCTTCCGGGGCGAGCAGTACTTC. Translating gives CASSFRGEQYF. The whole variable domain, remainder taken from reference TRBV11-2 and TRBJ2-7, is EAGVAQSPRYKIIEKRQSVAFWCNPISGHATLYWYQQILGQGPKLLIQFQNNGVVDDSQLPKDRFSAERLKGVDSTLKIQPAKLEDSAVYLCASSFRGEQYFGPGTRLTVT.

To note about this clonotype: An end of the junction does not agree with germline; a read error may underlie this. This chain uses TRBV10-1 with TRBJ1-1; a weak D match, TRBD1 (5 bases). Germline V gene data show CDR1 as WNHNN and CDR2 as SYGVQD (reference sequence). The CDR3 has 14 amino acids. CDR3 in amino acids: CAGSLTGDGTEAFF. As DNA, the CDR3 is TGTGCCGGCAGTTTAACGGGGGACGGCACTGAAGCTTTCTTT.

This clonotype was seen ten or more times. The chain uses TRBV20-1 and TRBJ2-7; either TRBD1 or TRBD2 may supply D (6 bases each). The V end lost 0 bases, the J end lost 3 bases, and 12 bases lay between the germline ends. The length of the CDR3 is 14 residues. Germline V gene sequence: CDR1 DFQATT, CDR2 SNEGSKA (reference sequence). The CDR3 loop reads CSAREGGLFYEQYF. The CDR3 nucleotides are TGCAGTGCTAGAGAAGGGGGACTTTTCTACGAGCAGTACTTC.

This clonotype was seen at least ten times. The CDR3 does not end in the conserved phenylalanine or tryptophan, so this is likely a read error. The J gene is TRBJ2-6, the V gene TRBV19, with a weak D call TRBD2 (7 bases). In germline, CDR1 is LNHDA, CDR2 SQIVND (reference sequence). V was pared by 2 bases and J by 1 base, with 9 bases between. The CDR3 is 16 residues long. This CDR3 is CASSIRGGSGANVLTS. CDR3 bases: TGTGCCAGTAGTATAAGGGGGGGATCTGGGGCCAACGTCCTGACTTCC.

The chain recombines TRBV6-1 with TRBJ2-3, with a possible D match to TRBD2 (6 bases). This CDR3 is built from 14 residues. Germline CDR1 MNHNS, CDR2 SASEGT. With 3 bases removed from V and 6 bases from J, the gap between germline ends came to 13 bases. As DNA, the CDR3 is TGTGCCAGCAGTGAGCCGGGACTGGTGGATACGCAGTATTTT. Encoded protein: CASSEPGLVDTQYF.

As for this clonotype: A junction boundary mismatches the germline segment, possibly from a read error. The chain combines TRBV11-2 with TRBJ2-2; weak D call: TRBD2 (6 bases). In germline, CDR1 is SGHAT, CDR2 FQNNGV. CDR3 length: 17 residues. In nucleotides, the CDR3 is TGTGCCAGCAGCTTAAACCCAATCGGACTACAGCCCGGGGAGCTGTTCTTT. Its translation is CASSLNPIGLQPGELFF.

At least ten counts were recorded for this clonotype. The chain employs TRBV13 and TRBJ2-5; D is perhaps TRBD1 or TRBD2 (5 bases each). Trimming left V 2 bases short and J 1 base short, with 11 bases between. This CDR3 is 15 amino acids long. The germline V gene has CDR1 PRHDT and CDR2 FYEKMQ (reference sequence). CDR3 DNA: TGTGCCAGCAGCTTATGGAGTGGGGGCCAAGAGACCCAGTACTTC. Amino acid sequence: CASSLWSGGQETQYF.

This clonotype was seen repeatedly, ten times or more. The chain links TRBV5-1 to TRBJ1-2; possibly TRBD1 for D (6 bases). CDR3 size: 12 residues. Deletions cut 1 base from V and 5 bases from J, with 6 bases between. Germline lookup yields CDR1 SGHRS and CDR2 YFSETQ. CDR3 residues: CASSLTGYGYTF. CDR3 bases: TGCGCCAGCAGCTTGACAGGGTATGGCTACACCTTC.

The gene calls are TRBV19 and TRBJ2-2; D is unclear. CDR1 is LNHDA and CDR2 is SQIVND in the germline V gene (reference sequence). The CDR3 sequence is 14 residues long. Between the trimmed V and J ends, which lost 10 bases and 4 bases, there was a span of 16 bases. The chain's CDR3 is CATGRSGITGELFF. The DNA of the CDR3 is TGTGCCACCGGTCGCTCTGGAATCACCGGGGAGCTGTTTTTT. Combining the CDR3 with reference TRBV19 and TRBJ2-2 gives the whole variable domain DGGITQSPKYLFRKEGQNVTLSCEQNLNHDAMYWYRQDPGQGLRLIYYSQIVNDFQKGDIAEGYSVSREKKESFPLTVTSAQKNPTAFYLCATGRSGITGELFFGEGSRLTVL.

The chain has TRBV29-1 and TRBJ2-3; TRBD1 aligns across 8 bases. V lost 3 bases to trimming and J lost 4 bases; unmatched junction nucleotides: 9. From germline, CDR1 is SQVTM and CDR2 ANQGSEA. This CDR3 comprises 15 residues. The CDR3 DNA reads TGCAGCGTTGAGGAGGGGACAGGTAGGCCAGATACGCAGTATTTT. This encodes CSVEEGTGRPDTQYF.

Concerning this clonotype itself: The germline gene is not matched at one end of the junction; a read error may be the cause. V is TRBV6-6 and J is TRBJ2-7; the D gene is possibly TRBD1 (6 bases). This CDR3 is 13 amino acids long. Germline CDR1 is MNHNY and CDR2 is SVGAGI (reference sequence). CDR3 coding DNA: TGTGCCGGCAGTCTACGGACAGATTACGGGCAGTACTTC. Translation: CAGSLRTDYGQYF.

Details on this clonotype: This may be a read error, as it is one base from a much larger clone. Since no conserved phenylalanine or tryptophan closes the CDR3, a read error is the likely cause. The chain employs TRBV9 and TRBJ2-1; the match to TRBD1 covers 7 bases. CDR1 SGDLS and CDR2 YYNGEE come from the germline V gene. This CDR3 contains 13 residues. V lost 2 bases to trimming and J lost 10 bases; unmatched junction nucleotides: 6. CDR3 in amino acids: CASSVSRGGEQFS. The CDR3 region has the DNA TGTGCCAGCAGCGTCAGTAGAGGGGGCGAGCAGTTCTCC.

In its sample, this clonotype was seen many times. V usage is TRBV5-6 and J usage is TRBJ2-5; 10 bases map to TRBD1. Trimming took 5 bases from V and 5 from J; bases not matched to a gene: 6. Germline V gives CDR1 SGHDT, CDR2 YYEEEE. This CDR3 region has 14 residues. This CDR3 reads CASRGTGVGETQYF. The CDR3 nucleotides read TGTGCCAGCAGGGGGACAGGGGTGGGGGAGACCCAGTACTTC. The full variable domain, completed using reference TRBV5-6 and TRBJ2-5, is DAGVTQSPTHLIKTRGQQVTLRCSPKSGHDTVSWYQQALGQGPQFIFQYYEEEERQRGNFPDRFSGHQFPNYSSELNVNALLLGDSALYLCASRGTGVGETQYFGPGTRLLVL.

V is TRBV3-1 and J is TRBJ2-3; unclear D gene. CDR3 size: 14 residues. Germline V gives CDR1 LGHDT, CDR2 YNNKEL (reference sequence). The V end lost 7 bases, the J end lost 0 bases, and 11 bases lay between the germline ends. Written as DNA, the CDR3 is TGTGCCAGCACCATGTTCGGAAGCACAGATACGCAGTATTTT. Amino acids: CASTMFGSTDTQYF.